The 32 T cell receptor beta chains reported below all come from one sample, sequenced in a study of cytomegalovirus exposure and HLA in healthy donors (dated by TCRdb to 2015 to 2018). The library relied on the immunoSEQ multiplex PCR assay. A mixture of 60 forward primers for TCR Vbeta segments and 13 reverse primers for TCR Jbeta segments was used in the multiplex PCR. Sourced from immuneACCESS, this table was stored by TCRdb with only in-frame sequences that have V and J called. A share of the clones is absent; for the studies checked, an unresolved V gene accounts for under half, and the remainder has no known explanation. The sample yields roughly 200,000 clones; around 86% were counted once. The ten largest account for 1.6% of the sample. The sample taken for sequencing was PBMCs. These receptors were obtained from a man in his fifties or sixties in good health and CMV-seronegative.

CDR3 residues: CASRGQGAPEQFF. The CDR3 bases are TGTGCCAGCAGGGGACAGGGGGCGCCTGAGCAGTTCTTC. This chain joins TRBV28 and TRBJ2-1; 12 bases fit TRBD1. The CDR3 totals 13 residues. Germline trimming cut 6 bases from V and 9 bases from J; bases unmatched to any gene: 3. Germline V gives CDR1 MDHEN, CDR2 SYDVKM.

A single count supports this clone. V usage is TRBV15 and J usage is TRBJ2-3; no reliable D call. CDR3 length: 14 amino acids. Germline CDR1 is LNHNV and CDR2 is YYDKDF (reference sequence). V was clipped by 0 bases and J by 0 bases, with 4 bases between them. The CDR3 sequence is CATSRDTSTDTQYF. In DNA form, the CDR3 reads TGTGCCACCAGCAGAGATACTAGCACAGATACGCAGTATTTT.

This clone is a singleton in its sample. The rearrangement uses TRBV5-1 and TRBJ2-5; 7 nucleotides agree with TRBD1. The trim removed 5 bases at V and 4 bases at J, leaving 11 bases unmatched. Germline-derived CDR1 and CDR2 are SGHRS and YFSETQ. The CDR3 sequence is 15 residues long. CDR3 amino acids: CASRPQGLVRETQYF. In nucleotides, the CDR3 is TGCGCCAGCAGGCCACAGGGGCTGGTTCGAGAGACCCAGTACTTC.

This chain's CDR3 is CASSEGRYEQYF. CDR3 DNA sequence: TGTGCCAGCAGTGAAGGTCGCTACGAGCAGTACTTC. The rearrangement joins TRBV2 to TRBJ2-5, with no clear D. The end of the DNA is better explained by TRBJ2-7, so the J call may be wrong. Germline V CDR1 and CDR2: SNHLY, FYNNEI. The CDR3 sequence is 12 residues long.

V gene TRBV6-5 combines with J gene TRBJ2-3, with TRBD2 matching over 8 bases. This CDR3 region has 14 residues. Trimming at V came to 8 bases and at J to 4 bases, leaving 8 bases not matched to a gene. The V gene's germline CDR1 is MNHEY and CDR2 SVGAGI. The CDR3 reads CASRRGGAADTQYF. DNA for the CDR3: TGTGCCAGCCGCCGGGGGGGGGCGGCAGATACGCAGTATTTT.

V usage is TRBV25-1 and J usage is TRBJ1-4; D gene ambiguous. This CDR3 comprises 15 residues. Germline CDR1 reads MGHDK; CDR2 reads SYGVNS. The V and J ends lost 1 base and 2 bases respectively, with 8 bases between them. CDR3 sequence: CASSEFRGTNEKLFF. The CDR3 region has the DNA TGTGCCAGCAGTGAATTTCGAGGGACTAATGAAAAACTGTTTTTT.

The CDR3 bases are TGTGCCAGCAGTTTAGCTGGCAGCGCGAACACCGGGGAGCTGTTTTTT. Translating it yields CASSLAGSANTGELFF. This rearrangement joins TRBV28 to TRBJ2-2; no clear D. CDR3 length: 16 residues. CDR1 and CDR2 (germline): MDHEN, SYDVKM. V lost 2 bases and J lost 0, with 10 bases in between.

The gene calls are TRBV7-9 and TRBJ1-1, with TRBD1 matching 7 bases. Germline-derived CDR1 and CDR2 are SEHNR and FQNEAQ (reference sequence). Trimming at V came to 5 bases and at J to 3 bases, leaving 6 bases not matched to a gene. The CDR3 has 14 residues. In nucleotides, the CDR3 is TGTGCCAGCAGCCTTTCGACAGGGTACACTGAAGCTTTCTTT. Translating gives CASSLSTGYTEAFF.

The chain links TRBV30 to TRBJ1-2; D call uncertain. Looked up from germline, CDR1 is GTSNPN and CDR2 is SVGIG (reference sequence). V was trimmed by 0 bases and J by 0 bases, leaving 8 bases between them. The length of the CDR3 is 14 residues. The CDR3 coding sequence is TGTGCCTGGAGTGTACAGTTCACTAACTATGGCTACACCTTC. Translating gives CAWSVQFTNYGYTF.

This clone was detected once. V gene TRBV27 combines with J gene TRBJ2-3, with D possibly matching TRBD1 (5 bases). This CDR3 has 15 amino acids. CDR1 is MNHEY and CDR2 is SMNVEV in the germline V gene (reference sequence). V shed 7 bases and J shed 3 bases, with 17 bases lying between them. In nucleotides, the CDR3 is TGTGCCAGCACAGGGAAATTGGAAGGGACAGATACGCAGTATTTT. It yields the protein CASTGKLEGTDTQYF.

The J gene is TRBJ2-2, the V gene TRBV7-2; maybe TRBD1 (6 bases). Per germline, CDR1 SGHTA and CDR2 FQGNSA. V was shortened by 1 base and J by 5 bases, with 14 bases between the two germline ends. This CDR3 is built from 16 residues. CDR3 sequence (DNA): TGTGCCAGCAGCTTAGTGCTTGGGACAAATACCGGGGAGCTGTTTTTT. It specifies CASSLVLGTNTGELFF. Full variable domain (outside the CDR3, taken from reference TRBV7-2 and TRBJ2-2): GAGVSQSPSNKVTEKGKDVELRCDPISGHTALYWYRQSLGQGLEFLIYFQGNSAPDKSGLPSDRFSAERTGGSVSTLTIQRTQQEDSAVYLCASSLVLGTNTGELFFGEGSRLTVL.

The chain links TRBV5-8 to TRBJ2-3; 7 bases fit TRBD1. There are 16 residues in the CDR3. The trim removed 1 base at V and 0 bases at J, leaving 5 bases unmatched. The germline gives CDR1 SGHTS, CDR2 YDEGEE. CDR3: CASSLYRGISTDTQYF. In nucleotides, the CDR3 is TGTGCCAGCAGCTTGTACAGGGGTATAAGCACAGATACGCAGTATTTT.

This clone was detected only once. V is TRBV27 and J is TRBJ2-5; D is perhaps TRBD2 (7 bases). This CDR3 region has 13 residues. Trimming took 6 bases from V and 2 from J, leaving 10 bases between them. Germline CDR1 and CDR2: MNHEY and SMNVEV (reference sequence). Here the CDR3 reads CASRRGGQETQYF. Written as DNA, the CDR3 is TGTGCCAGCAGAAGGGGGGGGCAAGAGACCCAGTACTTC.

The chain combines TRBV18 with TRBJ1-3; D may be TRBD1 (6 bases). V lost 2 bases and J lost 8, with 7 bases in between. Germline CDR1 reads KGHSH; CDR2 reads LQKENI. This CDR3 spans 12 amino acids. The CDR3 is CASSPNRDTIYF. CDR3 nucleotides: TGTGCCAGCTCACCAAACAGGGACACCATATATTTT.

The CDR3 loop is CASSQTSATYEQYF. Here the CDR3 DNA reads TGTGCCAGCAGTCAGACTAGCGCGACCTACGAGCAGTACTTC. The genes are TRBV28 and TRBJ2-7; 8 bases are a match to TRBD2. The junction had 5 bases not matched to a gene; V was cut back by 5 bases and J by 2 bases. Germline V gives CDR1 MDHEN, CDR2 SYDVKM. CDR3 length: 14 residues.

This clone was observed a handful of times. The chain carries TRBV29-1 and TRBJ2-7, with 10 nucleotides matching TRBD2. The CDR3 runs 14 residues. Germline V CDR1 and CDR2: SQVTM, ANQGSEA. J lost 4 bases, V lost 2 bases, and 5 bases had no gene match. CDR3 coding DNA: TGCAGCGTTGAACTAGCGGGAGTAGGGTACGAGCAGTACTTC. Its translation is CSVELAGVGYEQYF.

V usage is TRBV7-8 and J usage is TRBJ2-6, with TRBD1 matching 8 bases. Trimming at V came to 5 bases and at J to 3 bases, leaving 6 bases not matched to a gene. The CDR3 totals 16 residues. Germline-derived CDR1 and CDR2 are SGHVS and FQNEAQ. The DNA for the CDR3 is TGTGCCAGCAGCGTACGGACAGGGATTGGGGCCAACGTCCTGACTTTC. It specifies CASSVRTGIGANVLTF.

V is TRBV15 and J is TRBJ1-2; the D gene is possibly TRBD1 (5 bases). Germline CDR1 reads LNHNV; CDR2 reads YYDKDF (reference sequence). The ends were cut back, 3 bases at V and 8 bases at J, with 16 bases in the middle. The CDR3 length is 14 residues. The CDR3 here is CATSRIRDKGGYTF. The CDR3 region has the DNA TGTGCCACCAGCAGGATCAGGGATAAAGGCGGCTACACCTTC.

This clone was counted between two and nine times. The chain employs TRBV5-4 and TRBJ2-6; D gene unclear. Trimming pared 0 bases from V and 2 bases from J, leaving 6 bases between. In germline, CDR1 is SGHNT, CDR2 YYREEE (reference sequence). This CDR3 region has 15 residues. The CDR3 DNA is TGTGCCAGCAGCTTGGCCACGGCTGGGGCCAACGTCCTGACTTTC. It translates to CASSLATAGANVLTF. The whole variable domain, filled in from reference TRBV5-4 and TRBJ2-6, reads ETGVTQSPTHLIKTRGQQVTLRCSSQSGHNTVSWYQQALGQGPQFIFQYYREEENGRGNFPPRFSGLQFPNYSSELNVNALELDDSALYLCASSLATAGANVLTFGAGSRLTVL.

This rearrangement joins TRBV2 to TRBJ2-5; D possibly corresponds to TRBD2 (5 bases). V was cut by 4 bases and J by 4 bases, with 10 bases left in between. The CDR3 extends over 13 amino acids. Germline V gives CDR1 SNHLY, CDR2 FYNNEI. The CDR3 sequence is CASSALVTETQYF. CDR3 nucleotide sequence: TGTGCCAGCAGTGCACTAGTCACAGAGACCCAGTACTTC.

V gene TRBV2 combines with J gene TRBJ2-2; 9 bases are shared with TRBD2. CDR3 length: 14 amino acids. The J segment lost 7 bases and the V segment lost 4 bases, leaving 4 bases of the junction unmatched. CDR1 and CDR2 (germline): SNHLY, FYNNEI. The CDR3 reads CASSVAGVGGELFF. The CDR3 DNA reads TGTGCCAGCAGTGTAGCGGGAGTTGGCGGGGAGCTGTTTTTT.

The V and J genes are TRBV9 and TRBJ2-3; TRBD1 matches 7 bases. The CDR3 has 16 amino acids. The ends lost 0 bases at V and 5 bases at J; junction bases unmatched: 9. Germline values: CDR1 SGDLS, CDR2 YYNGEE. CDR3 nucleotides: TGTGCCAGCAGCGTAGGGACAAGGGGGCTTAGAGATACGCAGTATTTT. This encodes CASSVGTRGLRDTQYF.

This clone was seen only once. The rearrangement uses TRBV30 and TRBJ2-6, with 7 bases identical to TRBD1. The CDR3 length is 15 residues. The junction had 7 bases not matched to a gene; V was cut back by 6 bases and J by 2 bases. In germline, CDR1 is GTSNPN, CDR2 SVGIG (reference sequence). The CDR3 spells CACTKGAAGANVLTF. CDR3 coding DNA: TGTGCCTGTACCAAGGGGGCTGCTGGGGCCAACGTCCTGACTTTC.

J is TRBJ2-7 and V is TRBV30; TRBD2 is a possible D gene (7 bases). Germline V CDR1 and CDR2: GTSNPN, SVGIG (reference sequence). CDR3 length: 14 amino acids. V was shortened by 5 bases and J by 7 bases, with 21 bases between the two germline ends. The CDR3 is CAWGRGRARREQYF. CDR3 sequence (DNA): TGTGCCTGGGGGAGGGGGAGGGCCCGACGGGAGCAGTACTTC.

The chain carries TRBV28 and TRBJ2-7; 7 bases are a match to TRBD1. J gave up 6 bases and V 7 bases, and 9 bases lay outside the gene matches. The germline V gene encodes CDR1 MDHEN and CDR2 SYDVKM. The CDR3 runs 13 residues. CDR3 sequence: CASTRQGNREQYF. CDR3 nucleotides: TGTGCCAGCACAAGACAGGGAAACCGCGAGCAGTACTTC. Complete variable domain (other parts from reference TRBV28 and TRBJ2-7): DVKVTQSSRYLVKRTGEKVFLECVQDMDHENMFWYRQDPGLGLRLIYFSYDVKMKEKGDIPEGYSVSREKKERFSLILESASTNQTSMYLCASTRQGNREQYFGPGTRLTVT.

This sequence joins TRBV11-2 and TRBJ2-1; TRBD2 agrees at 11 bases. V was clipped by 7 bases and J by 0 bases; unmatched bases: 5. Germline V CDR1 and CDR2: SGHAT, FQNNGV. This CDR3 contains 16 residues. The CDR3 sequence is CASNVAGGLSYNEQFF. Here the CDR3 DNA reads TGTGCCAGCAACGTAGCGGGGGGGCTCTCCTACAATGAGCAGTTCTTC.

CDR3 residues: CASSAWTGLSQETQYF. The CDR3 DNA reads as TGTGCCAGTAGCGCCTGGACAGGGTTGTCCCAAGAGACCCAGTACTTC. The chain is built from TRBV19 and TRBJ2-5, with 8 bases aligning to TRBD1. Trimming took 6 bases from V and 1 from J; bases not matched to a gene: 10. Germline-derived CDR1 and CDR2 are LNHDA and SQIVND (reference sequence). The CDR3 runs 16 residues.

Here the CDR3 reads CASSLRGWDTQYF. DNA of the CDR3: TGTGCCAGCAGCTTACGGGGGTGGGATACGCAGTATTTT. This chain uses TRBV7-2 with TRBJ2-3, with a tentative D call TRBD2 (6 bases). This CDR3 is 13 amino acids long. Trimming took 2 bases from V and 6 from J, leaving 9 bases between them. The germline CDR1 and CDR2 sequences are SGHTA and FQGNSA.

The chain employs TRBV7-2 and TRBJ2-5, with D perhaps TRBD1 (5 bases). The CDR3 has 15 residues. Trimming removed 2 bases from V and 0 bases from J, with 10 bases in between. Germline V gene sequence: CDR1 SGHTA, CDR2 FQGNSA. CDR3 sequence reads: CASSLRGRDQETQYF. CDR3 coding DNA: TGTGCCAGCAGCTTAAGGGGCAGGGACCAAGAGACCCAGTACTTC. Combining the CDR3 with reference TRBV7-2 and TRBJ2-5 gives the whole variable domain GAGVSQSPSNKVTEKGKDVELRCDPISGHTALYWYRQSLGQGLEFLIYFQGNSAPDKSGLPSDRFSAERTGGSVSTLTIQRTQQEDSAVYLCASSLRGRDQETQYFGPGTRLLVL.

J is TRBJ2-3 and V is TRBV6-5, with D perhaps TRBD2 (5 bases). V lost 6 bases and J lost 3, with 13 bases in between. From germline, CDR1 is MNHEY and CDR2 SVGAGI. The CDR3 runs 14 residues. CDR3 in DNA: TGTGCCAGCAGCCGGAGGACCCCAACAGATACGCAGTATTTT. This codes for CASSRRTPTDTQYF.

The chain combines TRBV7-6 with TRBJ2-1; 7 bases map to TRBD2. This CDR3 spans 12 amino acids. CDR1 SGHVS and CDR2 FNYEAQ come from the germline V gene. V trimming: 7 bases; J trimming: 9 bases; junction bases outside the gene matches: 6. CDR3 region: CASTYGGSEQFF. In nucleotides, the CDR3 is TGTGCCAGCACCTATGGCGGGAGTGAGCAGTTCTTC.

This chain links TRBV28 with TRBJ1-1; D remains ambiguous. V lost 2 bases and J lost 6, with 10 bases in between. Germline V gene sequence: CDR1 MDHEN, CDR2 SYDVKM. CDR3 length equals 13 residues. DNA for the CDR3: TGTGCCAGCAGTTTAAAGGTCCGGGCTGAAGCTTTCTTT. Translation: CASSLKVRAEAFF.